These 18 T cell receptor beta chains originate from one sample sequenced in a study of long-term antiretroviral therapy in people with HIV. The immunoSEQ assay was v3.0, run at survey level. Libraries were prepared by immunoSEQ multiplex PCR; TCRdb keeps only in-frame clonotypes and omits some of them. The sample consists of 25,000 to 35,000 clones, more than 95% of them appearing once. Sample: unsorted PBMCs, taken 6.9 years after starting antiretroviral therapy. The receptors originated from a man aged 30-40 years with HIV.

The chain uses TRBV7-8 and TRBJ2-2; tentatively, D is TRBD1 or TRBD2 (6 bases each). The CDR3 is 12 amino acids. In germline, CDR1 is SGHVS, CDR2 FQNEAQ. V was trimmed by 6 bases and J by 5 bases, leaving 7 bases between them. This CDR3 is CASRGGTGELFF. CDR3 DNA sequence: TGTGCCAGCAGAGGGGGGACCGGGGAGCTGTTTTTT. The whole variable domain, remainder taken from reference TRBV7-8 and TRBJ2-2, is GAGVSQSPRYKVAKRGQDVALRCDPISGHVSLFWYQQALGQGPEFLTYFQNEAQLDKSGLPSDRFFAERPEGSVSTLKIQRTQQEDSAVYLCASRGGTGELFFGEGSRLTVL.

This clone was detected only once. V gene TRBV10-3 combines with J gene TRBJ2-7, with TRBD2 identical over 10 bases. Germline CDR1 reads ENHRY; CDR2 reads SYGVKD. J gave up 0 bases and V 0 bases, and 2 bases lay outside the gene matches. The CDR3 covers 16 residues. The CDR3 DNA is TGTGCCATCAGTGAGTCGGCTAGCGGGGGCTCCTACGAGCAGTACTTC. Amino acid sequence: CAISESASGGSYEQYF.

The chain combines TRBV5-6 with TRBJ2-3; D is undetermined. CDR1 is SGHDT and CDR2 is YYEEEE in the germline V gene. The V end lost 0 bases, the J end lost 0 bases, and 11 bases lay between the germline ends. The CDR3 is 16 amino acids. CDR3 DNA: TGTGCCAGCAGCTTGGAAGGGCTCTATAGCACAGATACGCAGTATTTT. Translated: CASSLEGLYSTDTQYF.

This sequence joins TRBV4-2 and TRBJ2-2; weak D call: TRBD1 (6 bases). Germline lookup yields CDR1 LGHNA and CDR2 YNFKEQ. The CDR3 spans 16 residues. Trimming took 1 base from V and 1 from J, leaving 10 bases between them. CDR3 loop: CASSQAQGRNTGELFF. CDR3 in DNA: TGTGCCAGCAGCCAAGCACAGGGAAGGAACACCGGGGAGCTGTTTTTT.

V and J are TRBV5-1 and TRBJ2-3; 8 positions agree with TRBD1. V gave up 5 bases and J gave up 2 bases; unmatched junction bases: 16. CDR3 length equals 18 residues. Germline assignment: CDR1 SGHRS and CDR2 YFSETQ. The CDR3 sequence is CASRFSPNSGGFTDTQYF. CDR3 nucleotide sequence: TGCGCCAGCAGGTTCTCCCCCAACTCAGGGGGCTTCACAGATACGCAGTATTTT. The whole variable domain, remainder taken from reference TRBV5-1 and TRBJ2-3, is KAGVTQTPRYLIKTRGQQVTLSCSPISGHRSVSWYQQTPGQGLQFLFEYFSETQRNKGNFPGRFSGRQFSNSRSEMNVSTLELGDSALYLCASRFSPNSGGFTDTQYFGPGTRLTVL.

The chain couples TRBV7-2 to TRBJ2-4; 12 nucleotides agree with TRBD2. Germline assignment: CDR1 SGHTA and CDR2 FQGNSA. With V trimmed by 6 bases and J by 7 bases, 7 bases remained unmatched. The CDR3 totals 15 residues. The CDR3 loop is CASSSSGRAINIQYF. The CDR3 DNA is TGTGCCAGCAGTTCTAGCGGGAGGGCCATCAACATTCAGTACTTC.

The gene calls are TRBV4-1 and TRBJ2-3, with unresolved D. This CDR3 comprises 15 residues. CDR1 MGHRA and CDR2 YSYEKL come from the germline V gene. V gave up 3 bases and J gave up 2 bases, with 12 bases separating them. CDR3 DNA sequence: TGCGCCAGCAGCCACGCAAATAGGGACACAGATACGCAGTATTTT. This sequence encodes CASSHANRDTDTQYF.

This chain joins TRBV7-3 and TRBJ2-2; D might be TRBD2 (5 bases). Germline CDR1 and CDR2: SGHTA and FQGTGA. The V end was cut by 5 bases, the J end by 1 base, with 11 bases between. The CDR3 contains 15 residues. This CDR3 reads CASSPRAQNTGELFF. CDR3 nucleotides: TGTGCCAGCAGCCCGCGGGCCCAGAACACCGGGGAGCTGTTTTTT.

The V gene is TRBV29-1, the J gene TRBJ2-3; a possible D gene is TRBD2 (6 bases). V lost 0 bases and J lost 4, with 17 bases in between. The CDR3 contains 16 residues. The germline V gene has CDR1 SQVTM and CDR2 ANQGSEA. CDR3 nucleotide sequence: TGCAGCGTTGAAGATCTGGTCAGCGGGCTGGCAGATACGCAGTATTTT. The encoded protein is CSVEDLVSGLADTQYF.

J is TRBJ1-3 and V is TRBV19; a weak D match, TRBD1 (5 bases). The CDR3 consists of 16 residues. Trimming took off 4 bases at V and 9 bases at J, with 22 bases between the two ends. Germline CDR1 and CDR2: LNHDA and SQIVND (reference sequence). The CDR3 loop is CASSRGSNIGICTIYF. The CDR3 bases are TGTGCCAGTAGTAGGGGGTCGAATATTGGAATATGCACCATATATTTT.

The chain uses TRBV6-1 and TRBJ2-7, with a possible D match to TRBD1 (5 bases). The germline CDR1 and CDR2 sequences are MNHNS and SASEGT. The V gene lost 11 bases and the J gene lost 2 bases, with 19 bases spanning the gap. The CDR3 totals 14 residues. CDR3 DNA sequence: TGTGCCGGTGGGGCTTACTCGGCGGCCTACGAGCAGTACTTC. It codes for CAGGAYSAAYEQYF.

CDR3 loop: CASSVTSGGDIQYF. The DNA for the CDR3 is TGTGCCAGCAGCGTAACTAGCGGGGGAGACATTCAGTACTTC. V gene TRBV9 combines with J gene TRBJ2-4; 11 nucleotides align to TRBD2. Germline CDR1 is SGDLS and CDR2 is YYNGEE. This CDR3 comprises 14 residues. V lost 1 base, J lost 8 bases, and 2 bases stayed unmatched.

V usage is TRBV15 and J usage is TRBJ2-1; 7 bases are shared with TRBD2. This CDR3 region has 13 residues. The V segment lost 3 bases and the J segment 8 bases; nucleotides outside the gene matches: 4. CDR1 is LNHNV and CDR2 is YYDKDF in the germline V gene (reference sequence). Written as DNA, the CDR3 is TGTGCCACCAGCAGGACTAGCTGGCATGAGCAGTTCTTC. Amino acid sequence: CATSRTSWHEQFF.

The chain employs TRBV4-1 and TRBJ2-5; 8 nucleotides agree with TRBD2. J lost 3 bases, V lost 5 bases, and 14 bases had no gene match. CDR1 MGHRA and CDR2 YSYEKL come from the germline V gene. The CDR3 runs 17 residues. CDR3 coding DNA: TGCGCCAGCAGCGAGAGCTCGGCTAGCGGGCCGAAAGAGACCCAGTACTTC. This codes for CASSESSASGPKETQYF.

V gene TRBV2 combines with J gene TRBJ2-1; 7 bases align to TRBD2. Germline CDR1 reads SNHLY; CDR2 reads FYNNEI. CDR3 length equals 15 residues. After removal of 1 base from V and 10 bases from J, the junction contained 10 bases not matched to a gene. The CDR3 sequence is CASSEGLGRAGEQFF. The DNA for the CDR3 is TGTGCCAGCAGTGAAGGTCTAGGGAGGGCGGGGGAGCAGTTCTTC.

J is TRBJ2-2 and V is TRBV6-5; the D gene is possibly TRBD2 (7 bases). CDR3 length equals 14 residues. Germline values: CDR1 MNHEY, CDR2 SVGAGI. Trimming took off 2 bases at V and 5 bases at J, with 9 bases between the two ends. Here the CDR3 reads CASSYEGGTGELFF. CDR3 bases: TGTGCCAGCAGTTACGAGGGGGGGACCGGGGAGCTGTTTTTT.

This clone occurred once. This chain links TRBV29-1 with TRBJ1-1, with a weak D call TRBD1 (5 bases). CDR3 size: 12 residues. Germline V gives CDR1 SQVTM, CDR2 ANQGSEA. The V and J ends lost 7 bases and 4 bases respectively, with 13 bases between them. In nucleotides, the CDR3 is TGCAGCGCGATTCAGGGTCCCACTGAAGCTTTCTTT. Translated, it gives CSAIQGPTEAFF.

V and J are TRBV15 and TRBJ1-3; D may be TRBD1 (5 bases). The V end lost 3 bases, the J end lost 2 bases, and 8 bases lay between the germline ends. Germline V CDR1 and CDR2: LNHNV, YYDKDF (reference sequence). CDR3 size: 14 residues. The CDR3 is CATSRGGTGNTIYF. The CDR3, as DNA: TGTGCCACCAGCAGGGGGGGAACTGGAAACACCATATATTTT.